A selection of T cell receptor beta chains follows, all from one sample in a study of T cell responses to AZD1222 COVID-19 vaccine. TCRdb keeps only in-frame clones here, not all; method: immunoSEQ multiplex PCR. Of tens of thousands of clones in the sample, 75% to 90% were seen once. The specimen comprised peripheral blood, sampled on day 0 of AZD1222 vaccination. Receptors originate from an adult in good health. CDR3s include the opening cysteine and the closing phenylalanine or tryptophan. A D gene is named only where the DNA matches it firmly. Size values are once, few and many counts, or a class for expanded clones, and some rows have none.

clone size	V gene	J gene	D gene	CDR3 protein	CDR3 DNA
NA	TRBV20-1	TRBJ2-4	NA	CSASARAKNIQYF	TGCAGTGCTAGTGCCAGAGCCAAAAACATTCAGTACTTC
NA	TRBV7-9	TRBJ2-3	NA	CASSSKDSTDTQYF	TGTGCCAGCAGCTCCAAGGACAGCACAGATACGCAGTATTTT
NA	TRBV28	TRBJ2-7	NA	CASSLATESSYEQYF	TGTGCCAGCAGTTTAGCGACAGAGAGCTCCTACGAGCAGTACTTC
NA	TRBV19	TRBJ2-4	TRBD2	CASSPTSGLAKNIQYF	TGTGCCAGTAGTCCCACTAGCGGGTTAGCCAAAAACATTCAGTACTTC
NA	TRBV6-4	TRBJ2-1	NA	CASSSESSYNEQFF	TGTGCCAGCAGTTCGGAAAGCTCCTACAATGAGCAGTTCTTC
NA	TRBV20-1	TRBJ2-7	NA	CSARKSQEQYF	TGCAGTGCTAGAAAGTCCCAGGAGCAGTACTTC
NA	TRBV12-3/TRBV12-4	TRBJ2-7	NA	CASSSRGVQYF	TGTGCCAGCAGTTCCCGGGGCGTGCAGTACTTC
NA	TRBV12-3/TRBV12-4	TRBJ2-1	NA	CASSFSSHEQFF	TGTGCCAGCAGTTTTAGCTCCCATGAGCAGTTCTTC
NA	TRBV20-1	TRBJ1-4	NA	CSASGGPGREKLFF	TGCAGTGCCAGTGGGGGGCCCGGAAGGGAAAAACTGTTTTTT
NA	TRBV11-2	TRBJ2-7	TRBD2	CASSLDPPASGGYEQYF	TGTGCCAGCAGCTTAGATCCCCCGGCCAGCGGGGGTTACGAGCAGTACTTC
NA	TRBV27	TRBJ2-1	NA	CASSLFNNNEQFF	TGTGCCAGCAGTTTATTCAACAACAATGAGCAGTTCTTC
NA	TRBV9	TRBJ1-5	NA	CASSSDPGRGQPQHF	TGTGCCAGCAGCTCAGATCCAGGGAGGGGTCAGCCCCAGCATTTT
NA	TRBV19	TRBJ1-5	NA	CASSIEGYGQPQHF	TGTGCCAGTAGTATAGAGGGATACGGTCAGCCCCAGCATTTT
NA	TRBV7-2	TRBJ2-1	NA	CASSLVTVLGEQFF	TGTGCCAGCAGCTTAGTAACCGTCCTCGGTGAGCAGTTCTTC
once	TRBV28	TRBJ1-4	NA	CASSSRVINEKLFF	TGTGCCAGCAGTTCCCGGGTCATTAATGAAAAACTGTTTTTT
NA	TRBV6-5	TRBJ2-3	NA	CASRPYTYTDTQYF	TGTGCCAGCAGGCCCTACACCTACACAGATACGCAGTATTTT
NA	TRBV6-2/TRBV6-3	TRBJ2-7	NA	CASSYDREALRRESYEQYF	TGTGCCAGCAGTTACGACAGGGAAGCCCTACGGCGGGAGTCCTACGAGCAGTACTTC
NA	TRBV11-2	TRBJ2-7	NA	CASTPGWHYEQYF	TGTGCCAGCACCCCCGGTTGGCATTACGAGCAGTACTTC
NA	TRBV28	TRBJ1-2	TRBD1	CASSAHDRGTRYTF	TGTGCCAGCAGTGCGCACGACAGGGGGACGCGCTACACCTTC
NA	TRBV7-2	TRBJ2-7	NA	CASSLRQGYEQYF	TGTGCCAGCAGCTTAAGGCAGGGCTACGAGCAGTACTTC
NA	TRBV28	TRBJ1-2	NA	CASSFGGTNYGYTF	TGTGCCAGCAGTTTCGGGGGGACTAACTATGGCTACACCTTC
NA	TRBV24-1	TRBJ2-1	TRBD1	CATSDPGTGEDEQFF	TGTGCCACCAGTGACCCCGGGACAGGGGAAGATGAGCAGTTCTTC
NA	TRBV18	TRBJ1-4	NA	CASSPSGGATNEKLFF	TGTGCCAGCTCCCCTTCTGGGGGGGCAACTAATGAAAAACTGTTTTTT
NA	TRBV28	TRBJ2-1	TRBD1	CASSFPTGVGSYNEQFF	TGTGCCAGCAGTTTCCCCACAGGGGTGGGCTCCTACAATGAGCAGTTCTTC
NA	TRBV27	TRBJ1-2	NA	CASGSIMAYGYTF	TGTGCCAGCGGGAGCATCATGGCCTATGGCTACACCTTC
NA	TRBV7-9	TRBJ2-7	NA	CASSPSRVEQYF	TGTGCCAGCAGCCCAAGCCGGGTCGAGCAGTACTTC
NA	TRBV14	TRBJ2-1	NA	CASSRVDHNEQFF	TGTGCCAGCAGCCGGGTGGATCACAATGAGCAGTTCTTC
NA	TRBV19	TRBJ1-2	NA	CASSTPQGRDGYTF	TGTGCCAGTAGTACCCCACAGGGTAGGGACGGCTACACCTTC
NA	TRBV6-5	TRBJ1-5	NA	CASSTRDNQPQHF	TGTGCCAGCAGTACCAGGGACAATCAGCCCCAGCATTTT
NA	TRBV6-1	TRBJ1-6	TRBD1	CASSEDRTGGFSYNSPLHF	TGTGCCAGCAGTGAAGATAGGACAGGGGGCTTCTCCTATAATTCACCCCTCCACTTT
NA	TRBV2	TRBJ2-2	TRBD1	CASSEDRGGTGELFF	TGTGCCAGCAGTGAGGACAGGGGAGGCACCGGGGAGCTGTTTTTT
NA	TRBV5-5	TRBJ1-3	TRBD1	CASSRSGTATSGNTIYF	TGTGCCAGCAGTCGTTCCGGGACAGCAACTTCTGGAAACACCATATATTTT
NA	TRBV2	TRBJ1-2	TRBD1	CASREDREGGYTF	TGTGCCAGCAGAGAGGACAGGGAGGGTGGCTACACCTTC
NA	TRBV5-6	TRBJ2-7	NA	CASSLYSANRYYEQYF	TGTGCCAGCAGCTTGTATTCCGCGAACCGATATTACGAGCAGTACTTC
NA	TRBV19	TRBJ1-1	NA	CASSRQGNTEAFF	TGTGCCAGTAGTAGGCAGGGGAACACTGAAGCTTTCTTT
NA	TRBV2	TRBJ2-2	NA	CASRGTPGGSGELFF	TGTGCCAGCAGGGGGACACCGGGTGGGTCCGGGGAGCTGTTTTTT
NA	TRBV9	TRBJ1-5	NA	CASSGDGISNQPQHF	TGTGCCAGCAGCGGGGACGGTATTAGCAATCAGCCCCAGCATTTT
NA	TRBV5-6	TRBJ1-1	NA	CASSSPGGGVAFF	TGTGCCAGCAGCTCGCCCGGTGGTGGGGTAGCTTTCTTT
NA	TRBV4-2	TRBJ1-4	NA	CASSQGDTSEKLFF	TGTGCCAGCAGCCAAGGGGACACTTCTGAAAAACTGTTTTTT
once	TRBV19	TRBJ2-7	NA	CASSIRKSYEQYF	TGTGCCAGTAGTATACGGAAGTCCTACGAGCAGTACTTC
NA	TRBV4-1	TRBJ2-3	NA	CASSQMGGGSTDTQYF	TGCGCCAGCAGCCAGATGGGAGGAGGGAGTACAGATACGCAGTATTTT
NA	TRBV4-1	TRBJ1-5	TRBD1	CASSLNVGTGDMSNQPQHF	TGCGCCAGCAGCCTCAACGTTGGGACAGGGGATATGAGCAATCAGCCCCAGCATTTT
once	TRBV18	TRBJ2-6	NA	CASSRDTLGSGANVLTF	TGTGCCAGCTCAAGGGACACTCTCGGCTCTGGGGCCAACGTCCTGACTTTC
NA	TRBV28	TRBJ1-5	TRBD1	CASRPLTGAHQPQHF	TGTGCCAGCAGACCCCTGACAGGGGCTCATCAGCCCCAGCATTTT
NA	TRBV4-1	TRBJ2-3	TRBD2	CASSRGGRTDTQYF	TGCGCCAGCAGCCGGGGCGGGAGAACAGATACGCAGTATTTT
NA	TRBV18	TRBJ1-1	NA	CASSPTGGDRATEAFF	TGTGCCAGCTCACCAACAGGAGGGGATAGGGCCACTGAAGCTTTCTTT
NA	TRBV4-2	TRBJ1-1	NA	CASSLEQQPNTEAFF	TGTGCCAGCAGCCTCGAACAGCAACCCAACACTGAAGCTTTCTTT
NA	TRBV27	TRBJ2-1	NA	CASSLYSGYNEQFF	TGTGCCAGCAGTTTATATTCAGGCTACAATGAGCAGTTCTTC
NA	TRBV4-1	TRBJ2-6	NA	CASSHGRSSGANVLTF	TGCGCCAGCAGCCACGGACGGTCCTCTGGGGCCAACGTCCTGACTTTC
NA	TRBV5-1	TRBJ1-1	TRBD1	CASSQWTGGSITEAFF	TGCGCCAGCAGCCAATGGACAGGGGGCAGTATCACTGAAGCTTTCTTT
NA	TRBV6-4	TRBJ2-3	NA	CASSEGAGITDTQYF	TGTGCCAGCAGCGAGGGGGCGGGAATCACAGATACGCAGTATTTT
NA	TRBV2	TRBJ2-5	NA	CASSQDRETQYF	TGTGCCAGCAGTCAGGACCGAGAGACCCAGTACTTC
NA	TRBV14	TRBJ2-3	NA	CASSQGREGDTQYF	TGTGCCAGCAGCCAAGGGCGGGAAGGAGATACGCAGTATTTT
NA	TRBV4-3	TRBJ2-2	TRBD1	CASSPFPGQGRTGELFF	TGCGCCAGCAGCCCATTTCCGGGACAGGGACGCACCGGGGAGCTGTTTTTT
NA	TRBV19	TRBJ1-4	NA	CASSFYGRAANEKLFF	TGTGCCAGTAGTTTCTATGGGCGCGCGGCTAATGAAAAACTGTTTTTT
NA	TRBV7-9	TRBJ1-4	NA	CASSPQGRDEKLFF	TGTGCCAGCAGCCCCCAGGGTCGAGATGAAAAACTGTTTTTT
NA	TRBV3-1/TRBV3-2	TRBJ2-7	TRBD1	CASRWTGGNDEQYF	TGTGCCAGCAGGTGGACAGGGGGTAACGACGAGCAGTACTTC